The clone carrying this TCR beta chain has only a few counts. As yet, its antigen is unknown. The data originate from a study of T cells in Graves' hyperthyroidism and ophthalmopathy. As for the study in general: Blood was drawn when the patient was first diagnosed and still untreated. Study-level points and caveats: Expanded thyroid clonotypes (above 0.001) were mostly also found in blood.

Thyroid ultrasound, orbital computed tomography, clinical symptoms, and serum thyroxine and TRAb underpinned diagnoses. Source material for PBMCs was roughly 10 ml fresh peripheral blood. Researchers took RNA transcripts and amplified the TCR beta CDR3 regions from them. The HTBI primer set served for first-round RT-PCR of the TCR CDR3. Each CDR3 protein is one row after TCRdb ran MiXCR on the multiplex PCR reads. The repertoire consists of 550,000 to 800,000 distinct CDR3 sequences, with less than 20% occurring once and the leading ten covering 8.4%. The sequence was obtained from a man aged 18 to 30 with Graves' hyperthyroidism. The material sequenced was blood.

In DNA, the CDR3 is TGTGCCAGCGGGGGTAGCGGGAGCGCAGATACGCAGTATTTT. Its protein is CASGGSGSADTQYF. This chain uses TRBV12-3 or TRBV12-4 with TRBJ2-3, with 9 bases lining up with TRBD2. V was pared by 8 bases and J by 4 bases, with 7 bases of the junction left unmatched. The length of the CDR3 is 14 residues.